This T cell receptor (beta chain) appears in the sequencing data of a study of radiation and T cells in renal cell carcinoma. This clone was observed a few times. The antigen remains undetermined. Broader study findings: From baseline, blood top tumor clonotypes peaked at 2 weeks post-radiation.

Specified time point: baseline pretreatment blood. Treatment described: 15 Gy SBRT to primary tumor, nephrectomy 4 weeks later. Sequenced by immunoSEQ multiplex PCR; TCRdb stores in-frame clones only, minus some. The sample has approximately 110,000 clones; around 84% are singletons. The ends were cut back, 2 bases at V and 1 base at J, with 8 bases in the middle. CDR3 length: 13 amino acids. The germline V gene has CDR1 SQVTM and CDR2 ANQGSEA. The clonotype originates from an older woman with renal cell carcinoma. The gene calls are TRBV29-1 and TRBJ1-2; no clear D. The sequenced sample was blood, obtained from a patient whose treatment included radiotherapy and nephrectomy. The CDR3 DNA is TGCAGCGTTGAAACCGGGAATAACTATGGCTACACCTTC. This gives the protein CSVETGNNYGYTF.